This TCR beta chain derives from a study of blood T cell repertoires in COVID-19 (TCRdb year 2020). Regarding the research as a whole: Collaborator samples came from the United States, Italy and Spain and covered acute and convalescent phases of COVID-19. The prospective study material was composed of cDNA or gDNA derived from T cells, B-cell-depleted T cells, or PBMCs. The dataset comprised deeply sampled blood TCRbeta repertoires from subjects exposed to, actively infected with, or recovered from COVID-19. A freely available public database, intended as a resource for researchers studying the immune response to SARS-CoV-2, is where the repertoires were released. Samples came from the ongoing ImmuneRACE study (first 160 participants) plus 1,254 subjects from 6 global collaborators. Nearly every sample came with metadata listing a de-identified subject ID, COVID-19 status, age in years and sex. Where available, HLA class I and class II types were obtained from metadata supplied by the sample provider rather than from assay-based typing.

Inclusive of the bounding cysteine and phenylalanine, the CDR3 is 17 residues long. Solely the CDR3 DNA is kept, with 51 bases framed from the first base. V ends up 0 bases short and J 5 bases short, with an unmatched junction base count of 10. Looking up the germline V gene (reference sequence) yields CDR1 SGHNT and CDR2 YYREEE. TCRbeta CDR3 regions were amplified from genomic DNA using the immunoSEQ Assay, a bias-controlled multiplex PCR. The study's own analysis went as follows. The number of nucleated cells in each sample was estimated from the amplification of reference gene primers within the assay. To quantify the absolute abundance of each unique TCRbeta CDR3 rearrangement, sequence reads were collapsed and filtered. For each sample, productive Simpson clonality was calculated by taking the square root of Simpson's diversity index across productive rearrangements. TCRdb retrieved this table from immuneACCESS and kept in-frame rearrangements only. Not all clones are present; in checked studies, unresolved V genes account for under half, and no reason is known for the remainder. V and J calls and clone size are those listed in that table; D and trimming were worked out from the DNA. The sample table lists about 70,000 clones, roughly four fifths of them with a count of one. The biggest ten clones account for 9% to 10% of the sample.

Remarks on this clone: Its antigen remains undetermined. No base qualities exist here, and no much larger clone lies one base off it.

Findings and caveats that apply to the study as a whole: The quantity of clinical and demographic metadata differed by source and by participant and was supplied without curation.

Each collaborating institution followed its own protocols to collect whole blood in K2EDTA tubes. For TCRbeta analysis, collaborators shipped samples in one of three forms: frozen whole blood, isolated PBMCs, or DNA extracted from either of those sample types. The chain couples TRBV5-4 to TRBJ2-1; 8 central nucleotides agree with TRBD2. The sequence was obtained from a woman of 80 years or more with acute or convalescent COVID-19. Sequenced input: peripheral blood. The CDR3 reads CASSLAGGVGRHNEQFF. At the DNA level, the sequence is TGTGCCAGCAGCTTGGCCGGGGGGGTGGGTCGTCACAATGAGCAGTTCTTC.